The 10 T cell receptor beta chains below come from one sample, sequenced in a study of beta chain features in type 1 diabetes. Study findings and constraints: The study found moderately but significantly shorter TCRB CDR3s in all four CD4+ subsets of Type 1 diabetes patients.

Their antigens remain unidentified. Expressed TCRB transcripts were sequenced after all isolated RNA was converted to cDNA. Clones were sequenced by immunoSEQ multiplex PCR, and TCRdb holds only the in-frame ones, with some missing. The table includes roughly 340,000 clones, 10% to 15% detected once. The sequenced sample was naive CD4+ T cells from blood. Receptors originate from a woman aged 18-35 years with type 1 diabetes.

This chain connects TRBV29-1 to TRBJ2-2; 7 nucleotides match TRBD1. Germline CDR1 SQVTM, CDR2 ANQGSEA. This CDR3 comprises 16 residues. The V and J ends lost 0 bases and 5 bases, in that order; junction bases with no gene match: 9. The CDR3 region is CSVEETTGAGTGELFF. Written as DNA, the CDR3 is TGCAGCGTTGAAGAGACAACAGGGGCAGGTACCGGGGAGCTGTTTTTT.

The chain links TRBV6-5 to TRBJ2-1, with 13 bases aligning to TRBD2. V was pared by 6 bases and J by 7 bases, with 6 bases of the junction left unmatched. The germline CDR1 and CDR2 sequences are MNHEY and SVGAGI. This CDR3 has 15 residues. This chain's CDR3 is CASRAGTSGANEQFF. In DNA form, the CDR3 reads TGTGCCAGCAGAGCCGGGACTAGCGGGGCTAATGAGCAGTTCTTC.

The chain has TRBV11-2 and TRBJ1-1; 10 bases map to TRBD1. Germline V lookup: CDR1 SGHAT, CDR2 FQNNGV. Losses at the gene ends were 3 bases for V and 11 bases for J; bases not matched to a gene: 0. This CDR3 has 11 amino acids. CDR3 coding DNA: TGTGCCAGCAGCTTGGGACAGGGGGCTTTCTTT. It codes for CASSLGQGAFF.

The J gene is TRBJ2-2, the V gene TRBV29-1; 8 bases are a match to TRBD2. J gave up 5 bases and V 4 bases, and 15 bases lay outside the gene matches. CDR1 is SQVTM, CDR2 ANQGSEA, per germline. This CDR3 comprises 17 residues. The DNA for the CDR3 is TGCAGCGTTGCGCATTATAGCGGGGAATCAGGGACCGGGGAGCTGTTTTTT. It specifies CSVAHYSGESGTGELFF.

The rearrangement links TRBV5-1 to TRBJ1-2; D is uncertain. This CDR3 is built from 16 residues. CDR1 and CDR2 from the germline V gene are SGHRS and YFSETQ. V lost 2 bases, J lost 8 bases, and 22 bases lay in between. CDR3: CASSFGGLGASDGYTF. In nucleotides, the CDR3 is TGCGCCAGCAGCTTCGGCGGTTTAGGAGCAAGTGACGGCTACACCTTC.

In this sample, this clone turned up a few times. CDR3 coding DNA: TGTGCCAGCAGCGTAGGGGACAGGGGAGAGACCCAGTACTTC. Protein: CASSVGDRGETQYF. The gene calls are TRBV9 and TRBJ2-5, with TRBD1 matching over 10 bases. The CDR3 covers 14 residues. V lost 0 bases and J lost 4; bases outside the gene matches: 0. Germline lookup yields CDR1 SGDLS and CDR2 YYNGEE.

The chain links TRBV5-1 to TRBJ2-4, with TRBD2 identical over 8 bases. Trimming at V came to 7 bases and at J to 5 bases, leaving 5 bases not matched to a gene. Germline CDR1 SGHRS, CDR2 YFSETQ. The CDR3 runs to 13 residues. The CDR3 DNA is TGCGCCAGCTCCGGGGGGGGCCAAAACATTCAGTACTTC. It is translated as CASSGGGQNIQYF.

The rearrangement joins TRBV7-6 to TRBJ2-1, with unresolved D. The CDR3 totals 15 residues. V lost 4 bases to trimming and J lost 7 bases, with 17 bases between them. Germline V gene sequence: CDR1 SGHVS, CDR2 FNYEAQ. The CDR3 region is CASSSLPRGRNEQFF. For the CDR3, the DNA is TGTGCCAGCAGCTCCCTTCCTCGAGGCCGAAATGAGCAGTTCTTC.

This clone was observed a few times. The rearrangement links TRBV28 to TRBJ2-1, with D unresolved. The germline V gene encodes CDR1 MDHEN and CDR2 SYDVKM. The CDR3 length is 12 residues. V shed 2 bases and J shed 3 bases, with 2 bases lying between them. The CDR3 DNA reads as TGTGCCAGCAGTTTACTCTACAATGAGCAGTTCTTC. Protein product: CASSLLYNEQFF. Together with reference TRBV28 and TRBJ2-1, the CDR3 gives the full variable domain: DVKVTQSSRYLVKRTGEKVFLECVQDMDHENMFWYRQDPGLGLRLIYFSYDVKMKEKGDIPEGYSVSREKKERFSLILESASTNQTSMYLCASSLLYNEQFFGPGTRLTVL.

The V and J genes are TRBV18 and TRBJ2-7, with 9 bases aligning to TRBD1. Losses at the gene ends were 6 bases for V and 6 bases for J; bases not matched to a gene: 12. The CDR3 extends over 15 amino acids. Germline CDR1 and CDR2: KGHSH and LQKENI. CDR3 amino acids: CASSLPPGTGTEQYF. The DNA for the CDR3 is TGTGCCAGCTCGTTACCACCCGGGACAGGGACCGAGCAGTACTTC.